The 18 T cell receptor beta chains below all came from one sample that was sequenced in a study of CD8+CD57+ T cells in acquired aplastic anemia. The study profiled TCR beta VDJ and CDR3 using genomic DNA as template. TCRdb reprocessed the reads via MiXCR and lists one record per CDR3 protein. The sample records some 130,000 distinct CDR3 sequences, around two fifths being singletons. Sample: sorted CD4+, CD8+, or CD8+CD57+ T cells (not recorded which) from PBMCs. The receptors originated from a human donor in good health, serving as a control.

This clonotype occurred a few times. The V gene is TRBV6-1, the J gene TRBJ1-5, with 8 bases matching TRBD1. Germline CDR1 reads MNHNS; CDR2 reads SASEGT. J gave up 2 bases and V 7 bases, and 13 bases lay outside the gene matches. The CDR3 has 17 amino acids. CDR3 protein: CASTRQSGQGGNQPQHF. The CDR3 DNA is TGTGCCAGCACCCGACAAAGTGGACAGGGCGGCAATCAGCCCCAGCATTTT.

This clonotype has a single count. A single base separates this from a much larger clone, so it may be a read error. V is TRBV12-3 or TRBV12-4 and J is TRBJ1-1; no clear D gene. The CDR3 has 15 residues. CDR3 nucleotide sequence: TGTGCCAGCAGTTTAAGTGGGCCGATGCGGACTGGAGCTTTCTTT. It specifies CASSLSGPMRTGAFF.

This clonotype was counted ten times or more. The rearrangement uses TRBV27 and TRBJ1-5, with a weak D call TRBD1 (5 bases). This CDR3 has 15 residues. The ends were cut back, 4 bases at V and 7 bases at J, with 17 bases in the middle. Germline CDR1 MNHEY, CDR2 SMNVEV (reference sequence). CDR3 loop: CASSYAGKSGQPQHF. Written as DNA, the CDR3 is TGTGCCAGCAGTTACGCAGGGAAGAGCGGGCAGCCCCAGCATTTT.

This chain connects TRBV20-1 to TRBJ2-1, with a tentative D call TRBD1 (5 bases). The CDR3 is made up of 13 amino acids. Trimming shortened V by 0 bases and J by 5 bases, and 8 bases separated the two germline ends. The germline V gene encodes CDR1 DFQATT and CDR2 SNEGSKA (reference sequence). This CDR3 is CSARETVDNEQFF. Written as DNA, the CDR3 is TGCAGTGCTAGAGAGACAGTTGACAATGAGCAGTTCTTC.

This clonotype was counted at least ten times. The chain has TRBV27 and TRBJ2-6; D remains ambiguous. CDR1 is MNHEY and CDR2 is SMNVEV in the germline V gene (reference sequence). The CDR3 has 15 residues. Trimming cost V 2 bases and J 0 bases, with 5 bases left between them. The CDR3 nucleotides are TGTGCCAGCAGTTTAATCGGCTCTGGGGCCAACGTCCTGACTTTC. This gives the protein CASSLIGSGANVLTF.

Ten or more counts support this clonotype. In DNA form, the CDR3 reads TGCGCCAGCAGCTTGGTAGCGGGAGATACGCAGTATTTT. This codes for CASSLVAGDTQYF. The chain employs TRBV5-1 and TRBJ2-3; 7 nucleotides line up with TRBD2. The CDR3 runs to 13 residues. Germline V gene lookup returns CDR1 SGHRS and CDR2 YFSETQ. The V segment lost 0 bases and the J segment 5 bases; nucleotides outside the gene matches: 0.

This clonotype was picked up many times. This chain joins TRBV3-1 and TRBJ1-1, with TRBD1 as a possible D gene (6 bases). With 1 base removed from V and 0 bases from J, the gap between germline ends came to 9 bases. The germline V gene has CDR1 LGHDT and CDR2 YNNKEL (reference sequence). The CDR3 runs 15 residues. Here the CDR3 DNA reads TGTGCCAGCAGCCAAGCCGGGACACTGAACACTGAAGCTTTCTTT. Protein sequence: CASSQAGTLNTEAFF.

The chain recombines TRBV25-1 with TRBJ1-6; 10 positions match TRBD1. Germline V gene data show CDR1 as MGHDK and CDR2 as SYGVNS. Germline trimming cut 5 bases from V and 9 bases from J; bases unmatched to any gene: 13. This CDR3 has 17 amino acids. CDR3 sequence: CASSPIDRGQLGSPLHF. In DNA, the CDR3 is TGTGCCAGCAGTCCAATCGACAGGGGGCAGTTGGGTTCACCCCTCCACTTT.

This clonotype was counted many times. V and J are TRBV20-1 and TRBJ2-3; 8 bases fit TRBD2. Germline values: CDR1 DFQATT, CDR2 SNEGSKA (reference sequence). The CDR3 contains 19 residues. Trimming at V came to 3 bases and at J to 2 bases, leaving 19 bases not matched to a gene. The CDR3 bases are TGCAGTGCTAGTGGTTGGTTAGCGGGACAACTAGAAACCACAGATACGCAGTATTTT. Amino acids: CSASGWLAGQLETTDTQYF.

In nucleotides, the CDR3 is TGCAGCGTTGAGCCGACAGGGTGGTCCTACAATGAGCAGTTCTTC. Its protein product is CSVEPTGWSYNEQFF. The V and J genes are TRBV29-1 and TRBJ2-1; TRBD1 aligns across 7 bases. V lost 3 bases and J lost 1; bases outside the gene matches: 6. There are 15 residues in the CDR3. Germline V CDR1 and CDR2: SQVTM, ANQGSEA.

This clonotype was seen many times. The CDR3 DNA sequence: TGTGCCAGCAGGGGACAGGGGAACACCGGGGAGCTGTTTTTT. Encoded protein: CASRGQGNTGELFF. The rearrangement uses TRBV2 and TRBJ2-2, with 9 positions matching TRBD1. The junction had 0 bases not matched to a gene; V was cut back by 6 bases and J by 1 base. The CDR3 spans 14 residues. Per germline, CDR1 SNHLY and CDR2 FYNNEI. Full variable domain (missing parts from reference TRBV2 and TRBJ2-2): EPEVTQTPSHQVTQMGQEVILRCVPISNHLYFYWYRQILGQKVEFLVSFYNNEISEKSEIFDDQFSVERPDGSNFTLKIRSTKLEDSAMYFCASRGQGNTGELFFGEGSRLTVL.

This clonotype was seen at least ten times. V gene TRBV7-6 combines with J gene TRBJ2-2, with 10 bases fitting TRBD2. Per germline, CDR1 SGHVS and CDR2 FNYEAQ. Germline trimming cut 7 bases from V and 1 base from J; bases unmatched to any gene: 3. CDR3 length equals 15 residues. The CDR3 protein is CASNRLAGNTGELFF. CDR3 nucleotide sequence: TGTGCCAGCAACAGACTAGCGGGGAACACCGGGGAGCTGTTTTTT.

To note about this clonotype: A single base separates this from a much larger clone, so it may be a read error. V is TRBV27 and J is TRBJ2-3; no reliable D call. From germline, CDR1 is MNHEY and CDR2 SMNVEV (reference sequence). This CDR3 comprises 12 residues. V lost 1 base and J lost 8, with 7 bases in between. In nucleotides, the CDR3 is TGTGCCAGCAGTTTATTCTCAGCTACGCAGTATTTT. This gives the protein CASSLFSATQYF.

Notes on this clonotype: Since a much larger clone is just one base distant, this may be a read error. The chain has TRBV3-1 and TRBJ1-6, with D unclear. CDR1 LGHDT and CDR2 YNNKEL come from the germline V gene (reference sequence). The length of the CDR3 is 14 residues. Here the CDR3 DNA reads TGTGCCAACAGCCAAGATCGAAGGGTTTCACCCCTCCACTTT. It encodes CANSQDRRVSPLHF.

This clonotype was observed many times. V usage is TRBV19 and J usage is TRBJ1-5; D unresolved. V dropped 8 bases and J dropped 1 base, with 15 bases sitting between them. The CDR3 covers 15 residues. Germline CDR1 reads LNHDA; CDR2 reads SQIVND (reference sequence). The CDR3: CASCQSHSSNQPQHF. CDR3 DNA: TGTGCCAGTTGCCAATCTCACAGCAGCAATCAGCCCCAGCATTTT.

V usage is TRBV2 and J usage is TRBJ2-1; D is unresolved. This CDR3 has 14 amino acids. V dropped 5 bases and J dropped 3 bases, with 11 bases sitting between them. Germline V CDR1 and CDR2: SNHLY, FYNNEI. The CDR3 DNA reads TGTGCCAGCAGTTTTGATAGAGACTACAATGAGCAGTTCTTC. This translates into CASSFDRDYNEQFF.

This clonotype was recorded many times. The chain is built from TRBV12-3 or TRBV12-4 and TRBJ1-2, with 7 bases fitting TRBD1. The CDR3 covers 15 residues. V lost 3 bases and J lost 4; bases outside the gene matches: 8. CDR3 DNA sequence: TGTGCCAGCAGTTTCCTCCGGGACAGCATCTATGGCTACACCTTC. Encoded protein: CASSFLRDSIYGYTF.

The chain joins TRBV30 to TRBJ2-2; D may be TRBD1 (6 bases). Germline lookup yields CDR1 GTSNPN and CDR2 SVGIG (reference sequence). Deletions cut 8 bases from V and 4 bases from J, with 17 bases between. The CDR3 has 14 amino acids. The CDR3 DNA reads as TGTGCCGGCACAGGGTCGGTGGTCACCGGGGAGCTGTTTTTT. Its protein is CAGTGSVVTGELFF.